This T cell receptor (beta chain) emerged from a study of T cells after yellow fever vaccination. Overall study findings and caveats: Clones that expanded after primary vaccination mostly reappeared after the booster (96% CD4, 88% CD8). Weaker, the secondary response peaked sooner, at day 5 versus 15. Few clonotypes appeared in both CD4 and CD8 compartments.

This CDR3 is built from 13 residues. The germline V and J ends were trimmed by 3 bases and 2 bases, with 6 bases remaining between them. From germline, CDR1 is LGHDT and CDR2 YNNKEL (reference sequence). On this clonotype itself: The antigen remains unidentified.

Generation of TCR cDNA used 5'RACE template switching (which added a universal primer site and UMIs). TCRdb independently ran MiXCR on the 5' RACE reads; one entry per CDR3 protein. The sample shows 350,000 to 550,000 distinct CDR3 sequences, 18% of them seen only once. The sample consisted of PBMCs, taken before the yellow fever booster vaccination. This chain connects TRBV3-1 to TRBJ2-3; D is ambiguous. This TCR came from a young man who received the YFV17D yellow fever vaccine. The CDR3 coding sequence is TGTGCCAGCAGCCAGGCAGCCACAGATACGCAGTATTTT. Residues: CASSQAATDTQYF.